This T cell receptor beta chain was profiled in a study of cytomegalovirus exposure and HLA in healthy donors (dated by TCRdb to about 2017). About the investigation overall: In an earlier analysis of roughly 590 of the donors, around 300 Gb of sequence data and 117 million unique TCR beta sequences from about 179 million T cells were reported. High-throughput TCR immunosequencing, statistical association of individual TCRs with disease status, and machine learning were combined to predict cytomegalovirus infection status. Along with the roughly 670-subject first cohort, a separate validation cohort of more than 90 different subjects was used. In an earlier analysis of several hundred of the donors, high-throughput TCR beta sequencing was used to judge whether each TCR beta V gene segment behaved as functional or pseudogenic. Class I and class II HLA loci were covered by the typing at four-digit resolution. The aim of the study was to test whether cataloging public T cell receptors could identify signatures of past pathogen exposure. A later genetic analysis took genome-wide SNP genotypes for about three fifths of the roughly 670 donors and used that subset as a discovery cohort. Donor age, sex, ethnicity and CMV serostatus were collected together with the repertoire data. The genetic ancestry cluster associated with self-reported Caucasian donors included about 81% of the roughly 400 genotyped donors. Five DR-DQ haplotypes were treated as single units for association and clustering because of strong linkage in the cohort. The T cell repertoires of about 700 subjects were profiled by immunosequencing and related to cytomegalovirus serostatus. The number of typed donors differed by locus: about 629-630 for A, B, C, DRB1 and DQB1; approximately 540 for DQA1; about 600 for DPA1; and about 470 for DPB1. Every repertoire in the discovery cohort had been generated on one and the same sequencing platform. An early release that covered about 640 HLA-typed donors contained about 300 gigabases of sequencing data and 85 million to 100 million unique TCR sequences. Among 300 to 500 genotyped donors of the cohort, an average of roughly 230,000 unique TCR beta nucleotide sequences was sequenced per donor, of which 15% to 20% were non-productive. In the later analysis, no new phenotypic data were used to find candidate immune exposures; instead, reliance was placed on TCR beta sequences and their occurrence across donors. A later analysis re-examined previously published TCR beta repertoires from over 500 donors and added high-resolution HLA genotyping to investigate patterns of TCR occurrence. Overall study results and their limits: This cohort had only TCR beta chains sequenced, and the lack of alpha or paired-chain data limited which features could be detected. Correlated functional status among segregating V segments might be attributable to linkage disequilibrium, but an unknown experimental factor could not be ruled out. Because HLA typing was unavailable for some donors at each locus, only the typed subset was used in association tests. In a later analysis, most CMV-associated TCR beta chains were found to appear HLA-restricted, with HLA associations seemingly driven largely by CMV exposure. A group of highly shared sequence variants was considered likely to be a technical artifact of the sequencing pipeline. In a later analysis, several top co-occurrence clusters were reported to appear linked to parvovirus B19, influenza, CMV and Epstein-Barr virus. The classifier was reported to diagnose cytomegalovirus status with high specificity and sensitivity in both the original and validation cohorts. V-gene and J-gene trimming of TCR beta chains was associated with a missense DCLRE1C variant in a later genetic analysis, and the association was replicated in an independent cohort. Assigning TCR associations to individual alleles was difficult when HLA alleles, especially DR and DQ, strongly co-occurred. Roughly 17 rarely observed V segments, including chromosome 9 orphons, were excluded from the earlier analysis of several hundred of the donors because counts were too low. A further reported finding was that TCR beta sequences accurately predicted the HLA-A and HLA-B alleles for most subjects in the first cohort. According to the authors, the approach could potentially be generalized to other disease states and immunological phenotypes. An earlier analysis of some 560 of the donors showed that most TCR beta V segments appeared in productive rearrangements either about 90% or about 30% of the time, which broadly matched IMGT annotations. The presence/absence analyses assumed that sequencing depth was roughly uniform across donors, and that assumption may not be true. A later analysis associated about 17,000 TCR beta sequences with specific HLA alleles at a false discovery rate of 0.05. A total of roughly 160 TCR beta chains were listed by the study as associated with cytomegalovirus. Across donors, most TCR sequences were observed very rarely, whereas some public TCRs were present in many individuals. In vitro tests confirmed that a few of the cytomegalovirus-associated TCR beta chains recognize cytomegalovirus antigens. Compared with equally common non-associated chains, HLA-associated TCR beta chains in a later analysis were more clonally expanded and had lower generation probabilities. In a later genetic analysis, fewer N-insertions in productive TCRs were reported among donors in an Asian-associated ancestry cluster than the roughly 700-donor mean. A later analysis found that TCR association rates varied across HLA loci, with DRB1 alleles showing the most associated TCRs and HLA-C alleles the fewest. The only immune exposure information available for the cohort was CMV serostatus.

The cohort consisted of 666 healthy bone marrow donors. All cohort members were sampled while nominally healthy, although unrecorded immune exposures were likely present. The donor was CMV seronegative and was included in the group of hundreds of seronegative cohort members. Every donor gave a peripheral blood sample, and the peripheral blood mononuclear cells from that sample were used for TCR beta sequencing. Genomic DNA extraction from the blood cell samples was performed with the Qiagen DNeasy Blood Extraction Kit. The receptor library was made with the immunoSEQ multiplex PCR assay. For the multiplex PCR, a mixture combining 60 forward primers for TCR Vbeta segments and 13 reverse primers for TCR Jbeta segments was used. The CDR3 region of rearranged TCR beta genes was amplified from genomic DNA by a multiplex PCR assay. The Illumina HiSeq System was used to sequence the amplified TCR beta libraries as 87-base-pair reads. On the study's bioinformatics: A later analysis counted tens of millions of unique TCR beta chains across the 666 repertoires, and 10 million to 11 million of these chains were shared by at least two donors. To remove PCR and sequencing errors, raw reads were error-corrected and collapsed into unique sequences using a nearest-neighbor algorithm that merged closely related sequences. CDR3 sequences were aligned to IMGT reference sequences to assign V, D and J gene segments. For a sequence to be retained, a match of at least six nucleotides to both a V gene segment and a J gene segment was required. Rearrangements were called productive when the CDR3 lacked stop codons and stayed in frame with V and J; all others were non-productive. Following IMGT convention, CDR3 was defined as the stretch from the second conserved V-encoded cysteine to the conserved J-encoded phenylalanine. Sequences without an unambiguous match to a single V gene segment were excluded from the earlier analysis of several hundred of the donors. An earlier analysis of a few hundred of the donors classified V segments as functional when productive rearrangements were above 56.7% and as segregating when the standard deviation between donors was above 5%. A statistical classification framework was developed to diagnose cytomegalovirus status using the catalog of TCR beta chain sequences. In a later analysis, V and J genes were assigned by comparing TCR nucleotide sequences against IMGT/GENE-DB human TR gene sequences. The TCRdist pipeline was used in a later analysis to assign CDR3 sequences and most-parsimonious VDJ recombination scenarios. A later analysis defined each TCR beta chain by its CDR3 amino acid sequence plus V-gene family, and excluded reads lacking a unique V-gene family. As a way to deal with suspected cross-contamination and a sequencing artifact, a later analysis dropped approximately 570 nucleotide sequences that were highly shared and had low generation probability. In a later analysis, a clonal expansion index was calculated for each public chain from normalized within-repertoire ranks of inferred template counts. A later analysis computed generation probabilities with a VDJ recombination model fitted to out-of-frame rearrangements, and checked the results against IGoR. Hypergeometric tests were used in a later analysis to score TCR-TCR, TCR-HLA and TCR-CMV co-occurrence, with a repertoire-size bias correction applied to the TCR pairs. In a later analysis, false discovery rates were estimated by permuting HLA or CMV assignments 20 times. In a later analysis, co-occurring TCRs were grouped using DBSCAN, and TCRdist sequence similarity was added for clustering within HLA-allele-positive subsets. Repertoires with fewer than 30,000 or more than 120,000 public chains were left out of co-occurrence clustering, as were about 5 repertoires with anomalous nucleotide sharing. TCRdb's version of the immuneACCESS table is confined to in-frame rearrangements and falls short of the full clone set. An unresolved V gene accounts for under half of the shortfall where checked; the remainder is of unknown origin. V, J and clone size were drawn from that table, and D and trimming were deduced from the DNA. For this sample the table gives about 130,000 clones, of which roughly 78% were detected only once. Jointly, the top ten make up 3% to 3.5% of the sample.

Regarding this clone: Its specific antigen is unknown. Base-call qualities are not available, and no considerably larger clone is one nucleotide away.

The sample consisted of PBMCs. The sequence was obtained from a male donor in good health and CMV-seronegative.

The CDR3 corresponds to CASRYRGLVLQETQYF. The bases read TGTGCCAGCAGGTACAGGGGGCTAGTTCTTCAAGAGACCCAGTACTTC. The chain joins TRBV6-6 to TRBJ2-5; TRBD1 fits 9 bases in the junction. For this chain, trimming is 6 bases at the V end and 2 bases at the J end, and the number of junction bases without a gene match is 10. The germline V gene (reference sequence) specifies MNHNY as CDR1 and SVGAGI as CDR2. From its cysteine to its phenylalanine, the CDR3 spans 16 amino acids. The kept DNA is CDR3 alone, 48 bases in frame from the first base.